This passage covers 10 T cell receptor beta chains from one sample sequenced in a study of CD8 T cells in ankylosing spondylitis. TCRdb re-analysed the 5' RACE reads in MiXCR, keeping a single row per CDR3 protein. The sample includes 250,000 to 400,000 distinct CDR3 sequences, around a tenth of them seen just once. Sequenced material: blood, either unsorted or a sorted T cell fraction (not recorded which). The receptors shown here come from a female donor with ankylosing spondylitis or in good health (not recorded which).

As concerns this clonotype: With a much larger clone just one base away, this may be a read error. The rearrangement joins TRBV20-1 to TRBJ2-1; TRBD2 might be the D (6 bases). The CDR3 loop spans 15 amino acids. Germline CDR1 is DFQATT and CDR2 is SNEGSKA (reference sequence). The CDR3 reads CSARLARSSHNEQFF. For the CDR3, the DNA is TGCAGTGCTAGACTAGCGAGAAGCTCCCACAATGAGCAGTTCTTC.

The table lists this clonotype with many counts. The V gene is TRBV12-3 or TRBV12-4, the J gene TRBJ2-1, with 11 bases fitting TRBD2. This CDR3 region has 16 residues. The junction had 10 bases not matched to a gene; V was cut back by 5 bases and J by 7 bases. The CDR3 DNA sequence: TGTGCCAGCAGTGGCCTGACTAGCGGGGTTGGGAATGAGCAGTTCTTC. It translates to CASSGLTSGVGNEQFF.

This clonotype was seen at least ten times. The chain combines TRBV5-1 with TRBJ2-7; 7 positions agree with TRBD1. Germline-derived CDR1 and CDR2 are SGHRS and YFSETQ. This CDR3 region has 15 residues. V was clipped by 3 bases and J by 8 bases; unmatched bases: 14. CDR3 in DNA: TGCGCCAGCAGCTCGGGACCGGGACAGAGTAACAAGCAGTACTTC. This encodes CASSSGPGQSNKQYF.

This clonotype was observed a few times. This chain joins TRBV19 and TRBJ2-1; 7 positions match TRBD1. V dropped 9 bases and J dropped 5; count of bases not matched to a gene: 10. This CDR3 spans 14 amino acids. Per the germline V gene, CDR1 is LNHDA and CDR2 is SQIVND (reference sequence). The chain's CDR3 is CARRGTVGNNEQFF. The CDR3 nucleotides are TGTGCCAGGAGAGGGACAGTGGGGAACAATGAGCAGTTCTTC. Full variable domain (rest looked up from reference TRBV19 and TRBJ2-1): DGGITQSPKYLFRKEGQNVTLSCEQNLNHDAMYWYRQDPGQGLRLIYYSQIVNDFQKGDIAEGYSVSREKKESFPLTVTSAQKNPTAFYLCARRGTVGNNEQFFGPGTRLTVL.

This chain connects TRBV7-2 to TRBJ2-7, with D possibly matching TRBD2 (5 bases). The germline gives CDR1 SGHTA, CDR2 FQGNSA. The CDR3 is 15 amino acids. V shed 5 bases and J shed 1 base, with 15 bases lying between them. The CDR3 nucleotides are TGTGCCAGCAGCCCTGGCCGGGGTCTATCCTACGAGCAGTACTTC. This codes for CASSPGRGLSYEQYF. The variable domain in full, with the rest retrieved from reference TRBV7-2 and TRBJ2-7, is GAGVSQSPSNKVTEKGKDVELRCDPISGHTALYWYRQSLGQGLEFLIYFQGNSAPDKSGLPSDRFSAERTGGSVSTLTIQRTQQEDSAVYLCASSPGRGLSYEQYFGPGTRLTVT.

The chain uses TRBV20-1 and TRBJ2-7, with D unclear. There are 17 residues in the CDR3. Germline CDR1 is DFQATT and CDR2 is SNEGSKA (reference sequence). V was shortened by 6 bases and J by 3 bases, with 27 bases between the two germline ends. In DNA, the CDR3 is TGCAGTGCCCTTAAGGCAGGCCGAATCGCAACCCACTACGAGCAGTACTTC. This encodes CSALKAGRIATHYEQYF.

This clonotype was seen a few times. The genes are TRBV28 and TRBJ2-7, with 7 bases fitting TRBD1. This CDR3 is 15 amino acids long. Germline V gene data show CDR1 as MDHEN and CDR2 as SYDVKM. Trimming removed 1 base from V and 6 bases from J; junction bases left unmatched: 9. CDR3 nucleotide sequence: TGTGCCAGCAGTTTATTCCGACAGGGTAGTCGCGAGCAGTACTTC. Translation gives CASSLFRQGSREQYF.

This clonotype was observed at least ten times. J is TRBJ1-6 and V is TRBV20-1; 8 nucleotides match TRBD1. The ends lost 6 bases at V and 6 bases at J; junction bases unmatched: 10. This CDR3 spans 15 amino acids. The V gene's germline CDR1 is DFQATT and CDR2 SNEGSKA (reference sequence). The CDR3 region has the DNA TGCAGTGCCCTCCCCGACAGGGGTCGTAATTCACCCCTCCACTTT. Its translation: CSALPDRGRNSPLHF.

This clonotype has a count of ten or more. The chain couples TRBV12-3 or TRBV12-4 to TRBJ1-6; no reliable D call. With 7 bases removed from V and 9 bases from J, the gap between germline ends came to 13 bases. The CDR3 contains 13 residues. The CDR3 DNA reads TGTGCCAGCACCCTCGCCGAAGGTTCACCCCTCCACTTT. This codes for CASTLAEGSPLHF.

This clonotype was found many times. V is TRBV9 and J is TRBJ1-3, with unresolved D. V was pared by 4 bases and J by 0 bases, with 20 bases between. In germline, CDR1 is SGDLS, CDR2 YYNGEE. This CDR3 has 18 residues. CDR3 in DNA: TGTGCCAGCAGCCTGAATTCGGGAGATTTATACTCTGGAAACACCATATATTTT. This gives the protein CASSLNSGDLYSGNTIYF.